The 21 T cell receptor beta chains below come from one sample, sequenced in a study of cytomegalovirus exposure and HLA in healthy donors (dated by TCRdb to about 2017). The method was the immunoSEQ multiplex PCR assay. TCRdb took this table from immuneACCESS and kept in-frame rearrangements with V and J called. Such tables lack part of the clones; where checked against another copy, unresolved V genes explain under half of the gap, and the rest is unexplained. For this sample there are roughly 220,000 clones; around 90% appear just once. The ten top clones hold about 1% of the sample. Sequenced sample: PBMCs. The receptor source for this set is a woman between 18 and 30 years old in good health and CMV-seronegative.

This chain links TRBV18 with TRBJ2-1; 8 nucleotides agree with TRBD1. CDR3 length: 13 amino acids. Trimming removed 5 bases from V and 9 bases from J; junction bases left unmatched: 6. Looked up from germline, CDR1 is KGHSH and CDR2 is LQKENI. CDR3 nucleotides: TGTGCCAGCTCAGTTATCGGACAGGGTGAGCAGTTCTTC. Translating gives CASSVIGQGEQFF.

V usage is TRBV6-1 and J usage is TRBJ1-2; TRBD1 agrees at 7 bases. Germline CDR1 MNHNS, CDR2 SASEGT. V lost 2 bases, J lost 4 bases, and 7 bases stayed unmatched. The CDR3 runs to 15 residues. The CDR3 region is CASSERAGGFYGYTF. CDR3 coding DNA: TGTGCCAGCAGTGAACGGGCAGGGGGGTTCTATGGCTACACCTTC.

V and J are TRBV11-3 and TRBJ2-2, with D tentatively TRBD2 (7 bases). The CDR3 is 15 residues long. Per the germline V gene, CDR1 is SGHNT and CDR2 is YENEEA. V was pared by 4 bases and J by 8 bases, with 17 bases between. For the CDR3, the DNA is TGTGCCAGCAGCTCCCCCCGGGGGGCAATTGGGGAGCTGTTTTTT. This translates into CASSSPRGAIGELFF.

The chain carries TRBV5-1 and TRBJ1-2; 8 positions agree with TRBD1. The CDR3 covers 17 residues. After removal of 4 bases from V and 4 bases from J, the junction contained 15 bases not matched to a gene. Germline-derived CDR1 and CDR2 are SGHRS and YFSETQ. The CDR3 is CASSQTTPGQDPYGYTF. For the CDR3, the DNA is TGCGCCAGCAGCCAAACCACCCCGGGACAGGACCCCTATGGCTACACCTTC.

The J gene is TRBJ2-5, the V gene TRBV11-2, with D uncertain. V was shortened by 0 bases and J by 2 bases, with 10 bases between the two germline ends. Germline values: CDR1 SGHAT, CDR2 FQNNGV. The CDR3 consists of 15 residues. The CDR3 nucleotides read TGTGCCAGCAGCTTAGATCGTGGCGGACAAGAGACCCAGTACTTC. It codes for CASSLDRGGQETQYF.

The chain couples TRBV2 to TRBJ2-1; D gene unclear. Looked up from germline, CDR1 is SNHLY and CDR2 is FYNNEI. The CDR3 runs to 15 residues. V shed 6 bases and J shed 7 bases, with 19 bases lying between them. The CDR3, as DNA: TGTGCCAGCAGGCCCCGGTCCTTATCCGTTAATGAGCAGTTCTTC. Its translation is CASRPRSLSVNEQFF.

This chain links TRBV5-1 with TRBJ2-1, with 11 bases matching TRBD2. Germline trimming cut 3 bases from V and 7 bases from J; bases unmatched to any gene: 6. The CDR3 extends over 15 amino acids. The V gene's germline CDR1 is SGHRS and CDR2 YFSETQ. Here the CDR3 DNA reads TGCGCCAGCAGCTATACTGGGACTAGCGGTAATGAGCAGTTCTTC. Its translation is CASSYTGTSGNEQFF.

The chain uses TRBV9 and TRBJ2-5; 7 bases line up with TRBD2. This CDR3 comprises 15 residues. CDR1 is SGDLS, CDR2 YYNGEE, per germline. The ends lost 7 bases at V and 4 bases at J; junction bases unmatched: 13. This CDR3 is CASRGGGAGRETQYF. The CDR3, as DNA: TGTGCCAGCCGGGGTGGGGGAGCGGGGAGAGAGACCCAGTACTTC.

V usage is TRBV27 and J usage is TRBJ2-7, with 15 nucleotides matching TRBD2. The V and J ends lost 0 bases and 3 bases, in that order; junction bases with no gene match: 3. This CDR3 has 17 amino acids. The V gene's germline CDR1 is MNHEY and CDR2 SMNVEV (reference sequence). The CDR3 region is CASSLSGTSGRNYEQYF. DNA of the CDR3: TGTGCCAGCAGTTTATCCGGGACTAGCGGGAGGAACTACGAGCAGTACTTC.

The rearrangement joins TRBV10-3 to TRBJ1-1; 7 nucleotides agree with TRBD1. Germline CDR1 reads ENHRY; CDR2 reads SYGVKD. Trimming cost V 5 bases and J 1 base; bases outside gene matches: 7. This CDR3 comprises 15 residues. The CDR3: CAISQTRQGNTEAFF. The CDR3 DNA is TGTGCCATCAGTCAAACCCGACAGGGGAACACTGAAGCTTTCTTT.

The CDR3: CASRDRTSGRNEQFF. DNA for the CDR3: TGCGCCAGCAGGGATCGTACTAGCGGGAGAAATGAGCAGTTCTTC. This chain links TRBV10-1 with TRBJ2-1; 11 nucleotides line up with TRBD2. V shed 6 bases, J shed 7 bases, and the junction held 8 bases outside the gene matches. CDR1 and CDR2 (germline): WNHNN, SYGVQD (reference sequence). The CDR3 length is 15 residues.

This rearrangement joins TRBV9 to TRBJ1-6; a weak D match, TRBD1 (5 bases). The CDR3 extends over 14 amino acids. The germline V gene has CDR1 SGDLS and CDR2 YYNGEE. The V end lost 5 bases, the J end lost 6 bases, and 12 bases lay between the germline ends. CDR3 in amino acids: CASRLGGSNSPLHF. The CDR3 region has the DNA TGTGCCAGCAGGTTGGGGGGTAGTAATTCACCCCTCCACTTT.

The chain employs TRBV7-9 and TRBJ1-2, with TRBD1 as a possible D gene (5 bases). Germline CDR1 SEHNR, CDR2 FQNEAQ (reference sequence). The CDR3 runs to 18 residues. V lost 3 bases to trimming and J lost 4 bases, with 24 bases between them. DNA of the CDR3: TGTGCCAGCAGCTTTGCAGTAGGGGCAGCGTCGATCGGCTATGGCTACACCTTC. Protein: CASSFAVGAASIGYGYTF.

The chain uses TRBV27 and TRBJ2-7, with D uncertain. This CDR3 spans 13 amino acids. CDR1 and CDR2 (germline): MNHEY, SMNVEV (reference sequence). V was clipped by 2 bases and J by 3 bases, with 8 bases between them. CDR3 sequence: CASSLLGNYEQYF. CDR3 in DNA: TGTGCCAGCAGTTTACTAGGCAACTACGAGCAGTACTTC.

The V call is TRBV4-2, the J call TRBJ2-7, with a tentative D call TRBD2 (5 bases). This CDR3 is built from 15 residues. Germline CDR1 is LGHNA and CDR2 is YNFKEQ. V shed 0 bases and J shed 5 bases, with 14 bases lying between them. The DNA of the CDR3 is TGTGCCAGCAGCCAAGAAGGAACCGAGGGAAACGAGCAGTACTTC. Amino acids: CASSQEGTEGNEQYF.

The rearrangement uses TRBV18 and TRBJ1-1; D may be TRBD1 (5 bases). This CDR3 region has 17 residues. Trimming removed 2 bases from V and 5 bases from J, with 21 bases in between. Germline V gene sequence: CDR1 KGHSH, CDR2 LQKENI. The CDR3 spells CASSPKSASGIGTEAFF. The CDR3 nucleotides are TGTGCCAGCTCACCAAAATCTGCCTCAGGGATAGGGACTGAAGCTTTCTTT.

This clone occurred once. The chain employs TRBV7-2 and TRBJ1-1; maybe TRBD1 (5 bases). Germline V gives CDR1 SGHTA, CDR2 FQGNSA. The CDR3 is made up of 13 amino acids. V dropped 9 bases and J dropped 6 bases, with 17 bases sitting between them. In nucleotides, the CDR3 is TGTGCCAGTTCCAGGGAAGCTTTCGCTGAAGCTTTCTTT. Its translation is CASSREAFAEAFF.

The CDR3 sequence is CSMRGRFTDTQYF. The CDR3, as DNA: TGCAGCATGAGAGGGAGGTTCACAGATACGCAGTATTTT. The genes are TRBV29-1 and TRBJ2-3; tentatively, D is TRBD2 (6 bases). V shed 8 bases and J shed 2 bases, with 14 bases lying between them. Germline loops: CDR1 SQVTM, CDR2 ANQGSEA. This CDR3 has 13 amino acids.

The chain joins TRBV19 to TRBJ1-2, with D maybe TRBD1 (6 bases). Germline loops: CDR1 LNHDA, CDR2 SQIVND (reference sequence). This CDR3 region has 14 residues. V shed 7 bases and J shed 7 bases, with 19 bases lying between them. CDR3 sequence: CASNLQGKERGYTF. The CDR3 bases are TGTGCCAGTAACCTCCAGGGGAAAGAACGTGGCTACACCTTC.

Only one count was recorded for this clone. The chain is built from TRBV27 and TRBJ2-7, with D hard to call. Germline loops: CDR1 MNHEY, CDR2 SMNVEV (reference sequence). Trimming left V 6 bases short and J 2 bases short, with 14 bases between. The CDR3 is 14 residues long. CDR3 residues: CASSRLSPTYEQYF. The CDR3 nucleotides read TGTGCCAGCAGCCGACTCTCCCCCACCTACGAGCAGTACTTC.

The V call is TRBV5-1, the J call TRBJ2-1; D uncertain. This CDR3 spans 13 amino acids. V was shortened by 0 bases and J by 10 bases, with 11 bases between the two germline ends. Looked up from germline, CDR1 is SGHRS and CDR2 is YFSETQ. The CDR3 sequence: CASSLAGLREQFF. CDR3 bases: TGCGCCAGCAGCTTGGCAGGTCTAAGGGAGCAGTTCTTC.